This T cell receptor beta chain stems from a study of radiation and T cells in renal cell carcinoma (dated by TCRdb to the early 2020s). About the study as a whole: The samples were obtained from a clinical trial, where primary renal cell carcinomas were treated with 15 Gy stereotactic body radiation therapy and then removed by nephrectomy 4 weeks afterward. In total, around 53 samples, comprising approximately 25 tumors and roughly 27 peripheral blood samples, were subjected to TCR beta sequencing. In the 45 to 65 samples combined, some 4,100,000 unique CDR3 nucleotide sequences were found, encoding roughly 3,000,000 unique CDR3 amino acid sequences. Results and caveats for the whole study, not just this receptor: Tracking of blood repertoire dynamics stopped at less than five weeks after treatment, with no follow-up past that point. With a single-armed trial design, the study had no way to address how radiation dose or scheduling affects the TCR repertoire. In blood, the top tumor clonotypes increased from baseline to 2 weeks after radiation and then shrank by 4 weeks, which suggests a temporary expansion of tumor-resident clones. Because no pretreatment tumor biopsies were available, whether clonotypes were present in the tumor at baseline could not be determined.

The germline V gene sets CDR1 to SGHRS and CDR2 to YFSETQ. The CDR3 covers 15 residues, taking in both the cysteine and the phenylalanine. The CDR3 DNA has 45 bases and is translated from base 1. Relative to germline, V is missing 4 bases and J is missing 7 bases, with 8 bases of the junction outside any gene match. A remark on this clone: The antigen it recognizes is unknown. Base-call qualities are not available, and no considerably larger clone is one nucleotide away.

Reading the label with the study, this specimen's time point is: blood 2 weeks post-SBRT. Reading the label with the study, this specimen's treatment or condition is: 15 Gy SBRT to primary tumor, nephrectomy 4 weeks later. Serial peripheral blood from radiation-treated patients was sampled at baseline, 2 weeks and 4 weeks after SBRT to track tumor-enriched clonotypes. Every patient's renal cell carcinoma showed clear cell pathology. The QIAamp DNA Blood Mini Kit (Qiagen) was used to prepare genomic DNA for TCR sequencing. The analyses included just those samples that passed every quality control check. Following the manufacturer's recommendations, the immunoSEQ kit was used to generate TCR beta libraries from genomic DNA. For library preparation, a first multiplex PCR was performed with proprietary primers, followed by a second PCR in which unique barcodes were added, and bead cleanups were performed after each round. Each sample batch included a kit-provided positive control reaction and a negative control reaction. The final libraries underwent checking on an Agilent 4200 TapeStation D1000 ScreenTape, volumetric pooling, and quantification by qPCR. An Illumina NextSeq500 fitted with a MidOutput 150-cycle cartridge performed the sequencing, running 156 Read1 cycles and 15 Index1 cycles with the kit's custom primers. The pooled library was loaded at 0.75 to 1 pM, and about 21% PhiX control was spiked in. The published analysis was carried out like this. Vendor-processed data were analyzed in R, with a clonotype defined as all T cells sharing the same CDR3 nucleotide sequence. In the clone abundance analyses, frequencies were normalized to the 10,000 most abundant clones in each sample. Public T cell clones, which averaged fewer than five per sample, were removed prior to analysis. An abundance difference of at least 32-fold between compartments was the criterion for calling clonotypes tumor-enriched or baseline blood-enriched. A beta-binomial differential abundance model was used to identify clonotypes that were expanded or contracted between blood time points. The Baroni-Urbani and Buser coefficient was used to measure tumor-blood repertoire similarity, and groups were compared with two-tailed Wilcoxon tests in R. The source is immuneACCESS, and TCRdb retained only in-frame sequences with V and J called. Part of the clones is not carried over; for the studies checked, unresolved V genes explain less than half of this, and the remainder is unexplained. V, J and clone size derive from that table, while D and trimming were established from the DNA sequence. This sample holds some 130,000 clones; approximately 75% were observed only once. The ten biggest clones cover around 1.8% of the sample.

This clonotype originated in a woman aged 60-75 years with renal cell carcinoma. Here the chain combines TRBV5-1 and TRBJ2-2; the junction holds 9 bases that match TRBD1. Material: blood, obtained from a patient whose treatment included radiotherapy and nephrectomy. The nucleotides read TGCGCCAGCAGCCTCGGACAGGGGAACGGCGGGGAGCTGTTTTTT. This yields the protein CASSLGQGNGGELFF.